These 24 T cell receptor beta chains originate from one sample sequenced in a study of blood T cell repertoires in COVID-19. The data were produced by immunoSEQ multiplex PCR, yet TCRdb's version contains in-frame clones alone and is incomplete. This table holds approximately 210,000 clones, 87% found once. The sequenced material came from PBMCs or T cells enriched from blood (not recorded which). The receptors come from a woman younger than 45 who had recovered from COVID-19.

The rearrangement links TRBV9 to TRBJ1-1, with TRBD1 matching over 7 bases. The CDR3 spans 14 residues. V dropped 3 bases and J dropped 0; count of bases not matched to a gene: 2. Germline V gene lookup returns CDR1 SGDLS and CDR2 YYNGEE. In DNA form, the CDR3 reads TGTGCCAGCAGCGGGAGGGGGCTGAACACTGAAGCTTTCTTT. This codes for CASSGRGLNTEAFF. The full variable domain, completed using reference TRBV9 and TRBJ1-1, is DSGVTQTPKHLITATGQRVTLRCSPRSGDLSVYWYQQSLDQGLQFLIQYYNGEERAKGNILERFSAQQFPDLHSELNLSSLELGDSALYFCASSGRGLNTEAFFGQGTRLTVV.

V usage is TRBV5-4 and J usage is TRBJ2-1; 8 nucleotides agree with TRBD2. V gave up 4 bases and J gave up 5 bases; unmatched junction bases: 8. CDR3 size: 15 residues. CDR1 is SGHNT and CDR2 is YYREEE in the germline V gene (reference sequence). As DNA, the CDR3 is TGTGCCAGCAGCCCGCGGGGGGCGGCCCACAATGAGCAGTTCTTC. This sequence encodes CASSPRGAAHNEQFF.

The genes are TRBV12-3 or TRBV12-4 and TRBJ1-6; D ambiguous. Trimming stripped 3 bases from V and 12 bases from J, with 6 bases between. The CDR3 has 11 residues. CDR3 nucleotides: TGTGCCAGCAGTTTCAACGGACCCCTCCACTTT. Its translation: CASSFNGPLHF.

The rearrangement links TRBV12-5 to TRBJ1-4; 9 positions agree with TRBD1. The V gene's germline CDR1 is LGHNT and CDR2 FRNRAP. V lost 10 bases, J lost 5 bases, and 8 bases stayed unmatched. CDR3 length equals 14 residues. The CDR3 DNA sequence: TGTGCTACGGGACAGGGCTGGGGGAATGAAAAACTGTTTTTT. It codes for CATGQGWGNEKLFF.

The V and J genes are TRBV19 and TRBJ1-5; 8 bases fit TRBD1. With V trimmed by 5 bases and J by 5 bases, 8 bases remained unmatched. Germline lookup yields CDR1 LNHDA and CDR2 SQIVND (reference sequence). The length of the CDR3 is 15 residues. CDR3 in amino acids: CASSPWGTGHQPQHF. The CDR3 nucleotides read TGTGCCAGTAGTCCCTGGGGGACAGGCCATCAGCCCCAGCATTTT.

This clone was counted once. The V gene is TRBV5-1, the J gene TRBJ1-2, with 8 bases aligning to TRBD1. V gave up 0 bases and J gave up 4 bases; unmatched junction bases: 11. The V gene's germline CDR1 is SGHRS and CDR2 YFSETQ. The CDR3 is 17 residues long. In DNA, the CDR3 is TGCGCCAGCAGCTTGGATGAATGGACAGGGATCGGCTATGGCTACACCTTC. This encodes CASSLDEWTGIGYGYTF.

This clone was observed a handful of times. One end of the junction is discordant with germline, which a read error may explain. In DNA, the CDR3 is TGTGCTAGCAGCTTAGGTCAGGGGGCTGGACCGGTTGCCAATGAGCAGTTCTTC. Translating it yields CASSLGQGAGPVANEQFF. The chain uses TRBV7-7 and TRBJ2-1, with 8 bases lining up with TRBD1. Germline V gene sequence: CDR1 SSHAT, CDR2 FNYEAQ (reference sequence). CDR3 length: 18 residues.

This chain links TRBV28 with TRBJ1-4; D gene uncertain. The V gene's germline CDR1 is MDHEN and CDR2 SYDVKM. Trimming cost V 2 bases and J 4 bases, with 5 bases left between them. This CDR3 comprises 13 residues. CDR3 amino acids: CASSLGSNEKLFF. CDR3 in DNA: TGTGCCAGCAGTTTAGGGAGTAATGAAAAACTGTTTTTT. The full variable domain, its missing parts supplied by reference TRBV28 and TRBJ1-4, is DVKVTQSSRYLVKRTGEKVFLECVQDMDHENMFWYRQDPGLGLRLIYFSYDVKMKEKGDIPEGYSVSREKKERFSLILESASTNQTSMYLCASSLGSNEKLFFGSGTQLSVL.

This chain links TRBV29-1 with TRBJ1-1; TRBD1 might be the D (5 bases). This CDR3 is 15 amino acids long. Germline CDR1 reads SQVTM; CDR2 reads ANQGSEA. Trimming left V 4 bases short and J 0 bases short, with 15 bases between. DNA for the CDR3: TGCAGCGTTGGGGGGGAAGGGTCAATGAACACTGAAGCTTTCTTT. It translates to CSVGGEGSMNTEAFF.

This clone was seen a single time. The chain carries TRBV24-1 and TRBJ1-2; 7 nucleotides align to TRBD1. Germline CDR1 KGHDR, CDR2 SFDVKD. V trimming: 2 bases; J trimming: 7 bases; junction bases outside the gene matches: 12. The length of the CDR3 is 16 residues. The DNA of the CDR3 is TGTGCCACCAGTGATTCGTCGCAGACAGGGTCGGGTGGCTACACCTTC. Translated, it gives CATSDSSQTGSGGYTF.

The CDR3 sequence: CASYGQGTSQPQHF. The CDR3 DNA follows: TGTGCCAGCTATGGACAGGGGACGTCTCAGCCCCAGCATTTT. The rearrangement joins TRBV6-5 to TRBJ1-5; 9 nucleotides align to TRBD1. Unmatched junction bases numbered 8, after V lost 8 bases and J lost 6 bases. Germline V gives CDR1 MNHEY, CDR2 SVGAGI. This CDR3 is built from 14 residues.

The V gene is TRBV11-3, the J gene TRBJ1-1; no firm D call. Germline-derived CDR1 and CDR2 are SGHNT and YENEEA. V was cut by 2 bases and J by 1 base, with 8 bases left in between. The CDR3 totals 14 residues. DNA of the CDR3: TGTGCCAGCAGCTTAAGGCGGCAGAACACTGAAGCTTTCTTT. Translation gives CASSLRRQNTEAFF.

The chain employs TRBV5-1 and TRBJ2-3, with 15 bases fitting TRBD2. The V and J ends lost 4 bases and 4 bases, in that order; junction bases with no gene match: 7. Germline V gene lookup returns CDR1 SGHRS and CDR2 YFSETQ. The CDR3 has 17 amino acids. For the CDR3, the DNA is TGCGCCAGCAGCGCCCGGACTAGCGGGGGGGCTGCAGATACGCAGTATTTT. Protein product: CASSARTSGGAADTQYF.

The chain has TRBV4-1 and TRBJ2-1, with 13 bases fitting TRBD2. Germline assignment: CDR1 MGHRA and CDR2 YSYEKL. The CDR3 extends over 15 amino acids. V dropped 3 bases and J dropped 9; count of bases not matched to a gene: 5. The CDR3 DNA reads TGCGCCAGCAGCCAGGGGGGACTAGCGGGAACTGAGCAGTTCTTC. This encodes CASSQGGLAGTEQFF.

The CDR3 coding sequence is TGTGCCAGCAGCCTCCTGAGGGCTAGCGGAGACAATGAGCAGTTCTTC. Its translation: CASSLLRASGDNEQFF. This rearrangement joins TRBV7-2 to TRBJ2-1; 7 nucleotides match TRBD2. This CDR3 contains 16 residues. The V gene's germline CDR1 is SGHTA and CDR2 FQGNSA. The ends lost 5 bases at V and 5 bases at J; junction bases unmatched: 12.

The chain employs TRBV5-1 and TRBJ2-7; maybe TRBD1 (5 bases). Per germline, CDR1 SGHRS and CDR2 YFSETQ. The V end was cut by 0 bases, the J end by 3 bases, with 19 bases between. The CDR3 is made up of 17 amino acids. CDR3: CASSLGVDPGFVYEQYF. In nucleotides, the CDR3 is TGCGCCAGCAGCTTGGGGGTGGATCCAGGGTTCGTCTACGAGCAGTACTTC. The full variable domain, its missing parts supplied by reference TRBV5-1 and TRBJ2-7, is KAGVTQTPRYLIKTRGQQVTLSCSPISGHRSVSWYQQTPGQGLQFLFEYFSETQRNKGNFPGRFSGRQFSNSRSEMNVSTLELGDSALYLCASSLGVDPGFVYEQYFGPGTRLTVT.

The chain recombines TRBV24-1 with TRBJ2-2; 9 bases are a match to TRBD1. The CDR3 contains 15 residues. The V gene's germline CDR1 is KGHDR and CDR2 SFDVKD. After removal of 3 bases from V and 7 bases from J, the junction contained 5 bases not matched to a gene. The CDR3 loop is CATSDPDRGSGELFF. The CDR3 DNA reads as TGTGCCACCAGTGATCCGGACAGGGGAAGCGGGGAGCTGTTTTTT.

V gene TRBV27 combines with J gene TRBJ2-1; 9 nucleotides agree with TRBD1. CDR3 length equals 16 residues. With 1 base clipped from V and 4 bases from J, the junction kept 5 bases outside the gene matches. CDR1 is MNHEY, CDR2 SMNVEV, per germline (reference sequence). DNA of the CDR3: TGTGCCAGCAGTTTATGGACAGGGGCGGGGTACAATGAGCAGTTCTTC. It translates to CASSLWTGAGYNEQFF.

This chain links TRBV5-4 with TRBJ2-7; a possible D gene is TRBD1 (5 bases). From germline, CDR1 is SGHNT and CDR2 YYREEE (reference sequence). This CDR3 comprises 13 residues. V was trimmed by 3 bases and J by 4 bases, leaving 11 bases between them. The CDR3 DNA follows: TGTGCCAGCAGCTCCGGCAGGGAATACGAGCAGTACTTC. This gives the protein CASSSGREYEQYF.

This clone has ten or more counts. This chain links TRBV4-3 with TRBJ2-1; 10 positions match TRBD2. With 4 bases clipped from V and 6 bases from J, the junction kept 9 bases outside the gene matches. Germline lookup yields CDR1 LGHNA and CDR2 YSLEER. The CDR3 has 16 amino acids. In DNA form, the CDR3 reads TGCGCCAGCAGCCCCAGGCTAGCGGGAGATGGCAATGAGCAGTTCTTC. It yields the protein CASSPRLAGDGNEQFF.

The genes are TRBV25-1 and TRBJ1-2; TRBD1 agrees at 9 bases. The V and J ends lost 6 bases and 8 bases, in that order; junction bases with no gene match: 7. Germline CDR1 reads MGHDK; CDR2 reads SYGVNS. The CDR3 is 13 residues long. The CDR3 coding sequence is TGTGCCAGCAGGCCGGGACAGGGTATAGGCTACACCTTC. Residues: CASRPGQGIGYTF.

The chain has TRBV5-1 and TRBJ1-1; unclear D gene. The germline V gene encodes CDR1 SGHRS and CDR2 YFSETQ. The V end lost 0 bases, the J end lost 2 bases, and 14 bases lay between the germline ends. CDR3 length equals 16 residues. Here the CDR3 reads CASSLGLRPLNTEAFF. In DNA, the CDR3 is TGCGCCAGCAGCTTGGGGTTGCGGCCACTAAACACTGAAGCTTTCTTT.

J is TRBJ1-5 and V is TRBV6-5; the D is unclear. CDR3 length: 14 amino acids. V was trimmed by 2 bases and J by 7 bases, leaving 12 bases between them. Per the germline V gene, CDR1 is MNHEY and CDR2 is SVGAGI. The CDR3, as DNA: TGTGCCAGCAGTTACCCGGGAGTCGGGCAGCCCCAGCATTTT. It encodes CASSYPGVGQPQHF.

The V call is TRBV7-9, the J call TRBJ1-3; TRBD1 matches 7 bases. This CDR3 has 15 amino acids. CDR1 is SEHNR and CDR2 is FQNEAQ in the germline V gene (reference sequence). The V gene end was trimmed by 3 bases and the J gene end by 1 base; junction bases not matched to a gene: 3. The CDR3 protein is CASSFDRDSGNTIYF. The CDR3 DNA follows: TGTGCCAGCAGCTTTGACAGGGATTCTGGAAACACCATATATTTT. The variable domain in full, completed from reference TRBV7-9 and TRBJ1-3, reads DTGVSQNPRHKITKRGQNVTFRCDPISEHNRLYWYRQTLGQGPEFLTYFQNEAQLEKSRLLSDRFSAERPKGSFSTLEIQRTEQGDSAMYLCASSFDRDSGNTIYFGEGSWLTVV.